Below, one TCR beta chain is given with its context. It has no known antigen specificity. No qualities accompany the bases; no much larger clone lies one base away. The cohort consisted of some 670 healthy bone marrow donors. At the time of sampling, all cohort members were nominally healthy, though unrecorded immune exposures were likely present. The donor tested CMV seronegative, placing the donor among the 352 seronegative members of the cohort. A peripheral blood sample was collected from each donor, and TCR beta sequencing was performed on peripheral blood mononuclear cells. Genomic DNA extraction from the blood cell samples was performed with the Qiagen DNeasy Blood Extraction Kit. The library was prepared using the immunoSEQ multiplex PCR assay. A mixture of 60 forward primers for TCR Vbeta segments and 13 reverse primers for TCR Jbeta segments was used in the multiplex PCR. The CDR3 region of rearranged TCR beta genes was amplified from genomic DNA with a multiplex PCR assay. On the Illumina HiSeq System, the amplified TCR beta libraries were sequenced as 87-base-pair reads. As for the original processing: A later analysis counted about 80 million unique TCR beta chains across the 650 to 700 repertoires, and approximately 11 million of these chains were shared by at least two donors. To remove PCR and sequencing errors, raw reads were error-corrected and collapsed into unique sequences using a nearest-neighbor algorithm that merged closely related sequences. To assign V, D and J gene segments, CDR3 sequences were aligned to IMGT reference sequences. For a sequence to be retained, at least a six-nucleotide match to both a V gene segment and a J gene segment was required. A rearrangement was called productive if the CDR3 had no stop codons and remained in frame with V and J, and every other rearrangement was called non-productive. CDR3 was defined according to IMGT convention as the region running from the second conserved V-encoded cysteine to the conserved J-encoded phenylalanine. The earlier analysis of about 610 of the donors excluded sequences that lacked an unambiguous match to a single V gene segment. An earlier analysis of several hundred of the donors called V segments functional above 56.7% productive rearrangements and segregating when the between-donor standard deviation exceeded 5%. A statistical classification framework was built for diagnosing cytomegalovirus status from the catalog of TCR beta chain sequences. In a later analysis, V and J genes were assigned by comparing TCR nucleotide sequences against IMGT/GENE-DB human TR gene sequences. Using the TCRdist pipeline, a later analysis assigned CDR3 sequences along with most-parsimonious VDJ recombination scenarios. In a later analysis, each TCR beta chain was defined by its CDR3 amino acid sequence together with its V-gene family, and reads without a unique V-gene family were excluded. A later analysis removed several hundred highly shared, low-generation-probability nucleotide sequences to deal with suspected cross-contamination and a sequencing artifact. In a later analysis, a clonal expansion index was calculated for each public chain from normalized within-repertoire ranks of inferred template counts. In a later analysis, generation probabilities were computed with a VDJ recombination model fitted to out-of-frame rearrangements, and the resulting probabilities were checked against IGoR. In a later analysis, TCR-TCR, TCR-HLA and TCR-CMV co-occurrence was scored with hypergeometric tests, and a repertoire-size bias correction was applied to TCR pairs. In a later analysis, false discovery rates were estimated by permuting HLA or CMV assignments 20 times. A later analysis grouped co-occurring TCRs with DBSCAN, adding TCRdist sequence similarity when clustering within HLA-allele-positive subsets. Repertoires with fewer than 30,000 or more than 120,000 public chains, plus five repertoires with anomalous nucleotide sharing, were excluded from co-occurrence clustering. Sourced from immuneACCESS, this table was stored by TCRdb with only in-frame sequences that have V and J called. A share of the clones is absent; for the studies checked, an unresolved V gene accounts for under half, and the remainder has no known explanation. The D gene and trimming were derived from the DNA, and the V and J assignments and clone size from that table. This sample lists about 110,000 clones; about 61% were detected once. In total, the top ten clones hold over 2% of the sample.

The sample is drawn from a study of cytomegalovirus exposure and HLA in healthy donors (TCRdb year 2017). As for the study more broadly: An earlier analysis of 550 to 700 of the donors reported approximately 300 Gb of sequence data and around 120 million unique TCR beta sequences from 150 million to 200 million T cells. Of the 350 to 450 genotyped donors, more than 75% were placed in the genetic ancestry cluster associated with self-reported Caucasian donors. About 5 DR-DQ haplotypes were handled as single units for association and clustering, since linkage in the cohort was strong. The T cell repertoires of roughly 660 subjects were profiled by immunosequencing and related to cytomegalovirus serostatus. A later genetic analysis used genome-wide SNP genotypes for about 60% of the roughly 670 donors, treating that subset as a discovery cohort. The study aimed to test whether cataloging public T cell receptors could reveal signatures of past pathogen exposure. To study patterns of TCR occurrence, a later analysis re-analyzed previously published TCR beta repertoires from 650 to 750 donors and added high-resolution HLA genotyping. Among some 400 genotyped donors of the cohort, an average of roughly 230,000 unique TCR beta nucleotide sequences was sequenced per donor, of which about 18% were non-productive. Every discovery cohort repertoire had been produced on one sequencing platform. A separate validation cohort of about 110 different subjects was used in addition to the roughly 670-subject first cohort. Donor age, sex, ethnicity and CMV serostatus were collected together with the repertoire data. The study combined high-throughput TCR immunosequencing, statistical association of individual TCRs with disease status, and machine learning to predict cytomegalovirus infection status. In an earlier analysis of more than 550 of the donors, high-throughput TCR beta sequencing was used to judge whether each TCR beta V gene segment behaved as functional or pseudogenic. The number of typed donors differed by locus: about 620-630 for A, B, C, DRB1 and DQB1; 522 for DQA1; around 580 for DPA1; and 400 to 480 for DPB1. Class I and class II HLA loci were covered by the typing at four-digit resolution. The later analysis used no new phenotypic data to find candidate immune exposures, relying instead on TCR beta sequences and their occurrence across donors. About 310 gigabases of sequencing data and around 87 million unique TCR sequences were included in an early release covering roughly 700 HLA-typed donors.

The study at large found these results: HLA typing was unavailable for some donors at each locus, so association tests used only the typed subset. A later analysis found that TCR association rates varied across HLA loci, with DRB1 alleles showing the most associated TCRs and HLA-C alleles the fewest. Most TCR sequences were observed very rarely across donors, whereas some public TCRs were present in many individuals. In a later genetic analysis, a missense DCLRE1C variant was associated with V-gene and J-gene trimming of TCR beta chains, and the association was replicated in an independent cohort. Compared with equally common non-associated chains, HLA-associated TCR beta chains in a later analysis were more clonally expanded and had lower generation probabilities. At a false discovery rate of 0.05, a later analysis linked around 17,000 TCR beta sequences to specific HLA alleles. Some IMGT-functional V segments, including TRBV6-2 and TRBV6-3, could not be distinguished by the 87-base-pair reads and were therefore excluded. In the study, some 160 TCR beta chains were listed as associated with cytomegalovirus. Linkage disequilibrium might explain the correlated functional status among segregating V segments, but an unknown experimental factor could not be excluded. According to a later genetic analysis, donors in an Asian-associated ancestry cluster had fewer N-insertions in productive TCRs than the roughly 670-donor mean. Assigning TCR associations to individual alleles was difficult when HLA alleles, especially DR and DQ, strongly co-occurred. A further reported finding was that TCR beta sequences accurately predicted the HLA-A and HLA-B alleles for most subjects in the first cohort. In vitro tests confirmed that a few of the cytomegalovirus-associated TCR beta chains recognize cytomegalovirus antigens. Roughly uniform sequencing depth across donors was assumed in presence/absence analyses, although this assumption may not hold. According to the authors, the approach could potentially be generalized to other disease states and immunological phenotypes. In this cohort, only TCR beta chains were sequenced, and detectable features were limited by the absence of alpha or paired-chain data. CMV serostatus was the only immune exposure information available for the cohort. An earlier analysis of 587 of the donors showed that most TCR beta V segments appeared in productive rearrangements either about 87% or about 30% of the time, which broadly matched IMGT annotations. The earlier analysis of approximately 590 of the donors excluded roughly 17 rarely observed V segments, including chromosome 9 orphons, because counts were too low. According to a later analysis, parvovirus B19, influenza, CMV and Epstein-Barr virus appeared linked to several top co-occurrence clusters. According to a later analysis, most CMV-associated TCR beta chains appeared to be HLA-restricted, and the HLA associations seemed to be driven largely by CMV exposure. The classifier was reported to diagnose cytomegalovirus status with high specificity and sensitivity in both the original and validation cohorts. A cluster of highly shared sequence variants was judged likely to represent a technical artifact of the sequencing pipeline.

The CDR3 covers 11 residues, taking in both the cysteine and the phenylalanine. This entry keeps only the CDR3 DNA: 33 bases, framed from base 1. The germline V gene (reference sequence) specifies SEHNR as CDR1 and FQNEAQ as CDR2. Trimming leaves V shorter by 8 bases and J shorter by 4 bases, with the junction holding 0 bases beyond the gene matches. This receptor was taken from a woman in her thirties in good health and CMV-seronegative. The sequenced sample was PBMCs. Recombination connected TRBV7-9 to TRBJ2-3, with 7 middle bases fitting TRBD2. The CDR3: CASRGADTQYF. The base sequence is TGTGCCAGCCGGGGGGCAGATACGCAGTATTTT.